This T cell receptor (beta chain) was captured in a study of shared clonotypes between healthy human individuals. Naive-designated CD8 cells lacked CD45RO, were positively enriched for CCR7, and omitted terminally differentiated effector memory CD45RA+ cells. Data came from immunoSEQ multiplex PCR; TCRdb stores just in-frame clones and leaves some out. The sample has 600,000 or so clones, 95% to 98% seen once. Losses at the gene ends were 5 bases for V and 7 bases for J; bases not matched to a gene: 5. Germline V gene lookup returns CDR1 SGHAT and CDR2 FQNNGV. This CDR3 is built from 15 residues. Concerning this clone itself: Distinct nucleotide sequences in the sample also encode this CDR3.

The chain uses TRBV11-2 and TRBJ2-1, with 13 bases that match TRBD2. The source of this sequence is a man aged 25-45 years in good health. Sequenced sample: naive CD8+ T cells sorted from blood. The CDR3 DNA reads TGTGCCAGCAGCCTCACTAGCGGGAGGGCAAATGAGCAGTTCTTC. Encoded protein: CASSLTSGRANEQFF.